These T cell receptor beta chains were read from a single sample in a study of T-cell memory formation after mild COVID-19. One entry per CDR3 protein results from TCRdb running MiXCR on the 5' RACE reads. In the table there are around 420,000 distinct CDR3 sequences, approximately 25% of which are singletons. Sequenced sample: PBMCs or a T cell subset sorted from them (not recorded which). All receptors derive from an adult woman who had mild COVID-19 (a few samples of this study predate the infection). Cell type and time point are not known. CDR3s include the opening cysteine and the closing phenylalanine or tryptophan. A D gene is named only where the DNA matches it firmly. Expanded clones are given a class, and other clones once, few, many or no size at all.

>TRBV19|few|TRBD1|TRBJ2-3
TGTGCCAGTAGTATGAAGGGGGACAGAATCACAGATACGCAGTATTTT
CASSMKGDRITDTQYF
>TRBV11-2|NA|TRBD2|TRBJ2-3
TGTGCCAGCAGCTTATGGCGGGGGGGCCGGTCAAGGACAGATACGCAGTATTTT
CASSLWRGGRSRTDTQYF
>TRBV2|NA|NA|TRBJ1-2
TGTGCCAGCACCTTTCTGGGGGCTAACTATGGCTACACCTTC
CASTFLGANYGYTF
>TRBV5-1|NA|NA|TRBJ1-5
TGCGCCAGCAGTCAGGGTTCAAGCAATCAGCCCCAGCATTTT
CASSQGSSNQPQHF
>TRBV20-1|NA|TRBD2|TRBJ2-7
TGCAGTGCTAGGGAAGCGGGAGTTGGATACGAGCAGTACTTC
CSAREAGVGYEQYF
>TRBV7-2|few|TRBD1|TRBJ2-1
TGTGCCAGCAGCTTAGGTGGACAGGGCCACAATGAGCAGTTCTTC
CASSLGGQGHNEQFF
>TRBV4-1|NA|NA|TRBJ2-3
TGCGCCAGCAGCCAACCACTAGCTGCGACAGATACGCAGTATTTT
CASSQPLAATDTQYF
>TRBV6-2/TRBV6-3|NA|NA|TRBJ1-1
TGTGCCAGCAGTCTTAGTCGGGGGAAGGCACGCACTGAAGCTTTCTTT
CASSLSRGKARTEAFF
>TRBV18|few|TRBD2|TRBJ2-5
TGTGCCAGCTCACCACGGACTAGCGGGAGCGTGGTTGAGACCCAGTACTTC
CASSPRTSGSVVETQYF
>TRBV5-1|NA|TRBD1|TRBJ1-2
TGCGCCAGCAGCTCGCTGACGGGACAGGAGAACTATGGCTACACCTTC
CASSSLTGQENYGYTF
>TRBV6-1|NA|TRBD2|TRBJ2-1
TGTGCCAGCAGCGGACTAGCGGGGGGGCCTGGTAATGAGCAGTTCTTC
CASSGLAGGPGNEQFF
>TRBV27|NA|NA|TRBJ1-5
TGTGCCAGCAGTGCGACTGGGGGCAGTCTTATTAGCAATCAGCCCCAGCATTTT
CASSATGGSLISNQPQHF
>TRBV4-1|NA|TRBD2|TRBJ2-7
TGCGCCAGCAGCCATGTTGTCGGCGGGGGGGCCTACGAGCAGTACTTC
CASSHVVGGGAYEQYF
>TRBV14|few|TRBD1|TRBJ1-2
TGTGCCAGCAGCCTAGACAGGGAAAATGGCTACACCTTC
CASSLDRENGYTF
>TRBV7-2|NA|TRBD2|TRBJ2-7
TGTGCCAGCAGCTTGGGAGGGGCGCGTATCTACGAGCAGTACTTC
CASSLGGARIYEQYF
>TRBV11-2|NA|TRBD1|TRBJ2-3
TGTGCCAGCAGCTTAGTTGGGACAGGGGGTATGCCAGATACGCAGTATTTT
CASSLVGTGGMPDTQYF
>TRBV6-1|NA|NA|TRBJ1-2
TGTGCCAGCAGTGTGGTGCTTTGGTATGGCTACACCTTC
CASSVVLWYGYTF
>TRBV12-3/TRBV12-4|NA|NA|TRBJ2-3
TGTGCCAGCAGTTTTTTGCCGGGAAGCACAGATACGCAGTATTTT
CASSFLPGSTDTQYF
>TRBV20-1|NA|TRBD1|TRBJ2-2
TGCAGTGCTTCGGGACAGGAGATTACCGGGGAGCTGTTTTTT
CSASGQEITGELFF
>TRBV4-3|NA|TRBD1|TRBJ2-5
TGCGCCAGCAGCCAAGAATGGCCGTCACAGGGGGTCGGGGAGACCCAGTACTTC
CASSQEWPSQGVGETQYF
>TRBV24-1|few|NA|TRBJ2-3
TGTGCCACCAGTGATTTTGCCGGAGGCCGAGCCTCACTAAGCACAGATACGCAGTATTTT
CATSDFAGGRASLSTDTQYF
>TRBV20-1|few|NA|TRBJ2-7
TGCAGTGCCCCGGGGCTCAACTACGAGCAGTACTTC
CSAPGLNYEQYF
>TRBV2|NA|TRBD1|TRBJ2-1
TGTGCCAGCAGGGGACAGATCTCCTACAATGAGCAGTTCTTC
CASRGQISYNEQFF
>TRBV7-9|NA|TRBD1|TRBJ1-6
TGTGCCAGCAGCTCAACAATAGACCAGGGGGCGCGATCACCCCTCCACTTT
CASSSTIDQGARSPLHF
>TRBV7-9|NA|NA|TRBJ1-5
TGTGCCAGCAGCTCAAAGGGGTCCCGGCAGCCCCAGCATTTT
CASSSKGSRQPQHF
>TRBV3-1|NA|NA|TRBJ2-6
TGTGCCAGCAGCCCGACCGCCACCTCTGGGGCCAACGTCCTGACTTTC
CASSPTATSGANVLTF
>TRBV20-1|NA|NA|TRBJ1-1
TGCAGTGCTAGAGGCCCCAGGACTGAGAACACTGAAGCTTTCTTT
CSARGPRTENTEAFF
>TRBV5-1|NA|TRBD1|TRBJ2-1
TGCGCCAGCAGCTCCAACAGGGGGCAGCAGTTCTTC
CASSSNRGQQFF
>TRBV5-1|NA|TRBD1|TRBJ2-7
TGCGCCAGCAGCTTGGAGAGGACAGGATCAGCCTACGAGCAGTACTTC
CASSLERTGSAYEQYF
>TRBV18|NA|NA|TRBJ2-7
TGTGCCAGCTCAACCAGGGGGGGTAAATACGAGCAGTACTTC
CASSTRGGKYEQYF
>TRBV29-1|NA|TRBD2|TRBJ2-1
TGCAGCGCCCGCCTTAGCGGGGTTTCCTACAATGAGCAGTTCTTC
CSARLSGVSYNEQFF
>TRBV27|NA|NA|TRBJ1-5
TGTGCCAGCAGTTTTGGGGGTACCCAGCCCCAGCATTTT
CASSFGGTQPQHF
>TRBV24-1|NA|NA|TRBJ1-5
TGTGCCACCAGTGACCCCGGAAGCAATCAGCCCCAGCATTTT
CATSDPGSNQPQHF
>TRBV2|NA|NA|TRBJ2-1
TGTGCCAGCAGTGAAGTGGGGGGGCCGGTTGAGCAGTTCTTC
CASSEVGGPVEQFF
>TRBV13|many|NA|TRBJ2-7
TGTGCCAGCAGCGCGAAGGGGCCTGAAGGATTCGAGCAGTACTTC
CASSAKGPEGFEQYF
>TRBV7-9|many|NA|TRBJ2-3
TGTGCCAGCAGCTTAGGTATGGGCACAGATACGCAGTATTTT
CASSLGMGTDTQYF
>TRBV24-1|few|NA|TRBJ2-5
TGTGCCACCAGTGTTGGCTACAGGATGCCCCAGTACTTC
CATSVGYRMPQYF
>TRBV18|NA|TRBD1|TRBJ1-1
TGTGCCAGCTCACCACAAGGGGGCGTCACTGAAGCTTTCTTT
CASSPQGGVTEAFF
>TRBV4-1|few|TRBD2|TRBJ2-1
TGCGCCAGCAGCCAAGGTCTAGGGAGGGGATCCAATGAGCAGTTCTTC
CASSQGLGRGSNEQFF
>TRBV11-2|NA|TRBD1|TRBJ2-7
TGTGCCAGCAGCTTAGATCTGGACAGGGGTGGCGAGCAGTACTTC
CASSLDLDRGGEQYF
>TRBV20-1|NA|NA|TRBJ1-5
TGCAGTGCTAGAGTACAGGGAGCGGGGAGCAATCAGCCCCAGCATTTT
CSARVQGAGSNQPQHF
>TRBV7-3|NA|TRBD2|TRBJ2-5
TGTGCCAGCAGCTCGATAGCGGGAGGTGGAGAGACCCAGTACTTC
CASSSIAGGGETQYF
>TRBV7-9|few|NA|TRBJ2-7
TGTGCCAGCAGCGCTGTTAGGAGCTCCTACGAGCAGTACTTC
CASSAVRSSYEQYF
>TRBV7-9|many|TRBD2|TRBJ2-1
TGTGCCAGCAGACCTAGCGGGAGGTCCTACAATGAGCAGTTCTTC
CASRPSGRSYNEQFF
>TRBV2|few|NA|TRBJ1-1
TGTGCCAGCAGTCTTAGGAACCCGGCCACTGAAGCTTTCTTT
CASSLRNPATEAFF
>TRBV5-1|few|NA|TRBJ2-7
TGCGCCAGTCCCGACGAGCAGTACTTC
CASPDEQYF
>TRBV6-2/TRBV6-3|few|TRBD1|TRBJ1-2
TGTGCCAGCAGCGGACAGGGGGTTCCTAACTATGGCTACACCTTC
CASSGQGVPNYGYTF
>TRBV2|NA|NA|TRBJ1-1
TGTGCCAGCAGGATAGATTTGGCGAACACTGAAGCTTTCTTT
CASRIDLANTEAFF
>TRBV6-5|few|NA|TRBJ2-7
TGTGCCAGCAGTTACTCGGCGGACAGATACTACGAGCAGTACTTC
CASSYSADRYYEQYF
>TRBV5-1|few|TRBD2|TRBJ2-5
TGCGCCAGCAGCTTGCCGACTAGCGGGGACGAGACCCAGTACTTC
CASSLPTSGDETQYF
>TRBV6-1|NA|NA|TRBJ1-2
TGTGCCAGCAGTGAATATCGGCAGGCGCCCTATGGCTACACCTTC
CASSEYRQAPYGYTF
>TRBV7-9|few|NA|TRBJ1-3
TGTGCCAGCACCGAACAGGGCAAGAACACCATATATTTT
CASTEQGKNTIYF
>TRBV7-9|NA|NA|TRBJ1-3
TGTGCCAGCAGCTCCAAGGCGGGGGGGCGAAGAGGAAACACCATATATTTT
CASSSKAGGRRGNTIYF
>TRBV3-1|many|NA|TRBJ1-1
TGTGCCAGCAGCCCGCGGAGGACAGCCGCGCAAGAAGCTTTCTTT
CASSPRRTAAQEAFF